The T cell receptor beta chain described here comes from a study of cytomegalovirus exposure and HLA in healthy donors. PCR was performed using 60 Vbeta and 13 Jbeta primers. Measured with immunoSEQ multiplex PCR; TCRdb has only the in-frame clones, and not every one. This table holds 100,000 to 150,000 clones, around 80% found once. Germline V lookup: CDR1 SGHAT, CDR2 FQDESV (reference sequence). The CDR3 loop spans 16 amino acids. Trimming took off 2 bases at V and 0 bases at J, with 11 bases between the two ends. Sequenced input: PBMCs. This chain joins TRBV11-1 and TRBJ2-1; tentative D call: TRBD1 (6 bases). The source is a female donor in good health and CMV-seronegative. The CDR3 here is CASSLIQGSSYNEQFF. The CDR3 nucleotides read TGTGCCAGCAGCTTAATACAGGGCAGCTCCTACAATGAGCAGTTCTTC.